A selection of T cell receptor beta chains follows, all from one sample in a study of vaccination and CD4 T cells after COVID-19. Their antigen targets remain unknown. One entry per CDR3 protein results from TCRdb running MiXCR on the PCR reads. The sample holds some 7,600 distinct CDR3 sequences, just under 55% seen once. The sequenced sample consisted of CD4+ T cells from blood, cultured in vitro. The receptors originated from a human donor who had recovered from COVID-19. Each CDR3 is given with its conserved first and last residue. A D gene is named only where the DNA matches it firmly. Where a row states a size, it is once, few, many or the class of an expanded clone; other rows omit it.

TRBV20-1,TRBJ2-5,14,few,-,TGCAGTGCTAGACGGCGAGCGTTTCAAGAGACCCAGTACTTC,CSARRRAFQETQYF
TRBV12-5,TRBJ1-2,15,-,-,TGTGCTAGTGGTTTGGATCAGGGATTTAACTATGGCTACACCTTC,CASGLDQGFNYGYTF
TRBV2,TRBJ1-1,14,-,TRBD1,TGTGCCAGCAGCTACAGGGGAATTGGCGTAGAAGCTTTCTTT,CASSYRGIGVEAFF
TRBV10-3,TRBJ2-1,12,few,-,TGTGCCATCAGTGACGGCTACAATGAGCAGTTCTTC,CAISDGYNEQFF
TRBV19,TRBJ1-6,16,-,-,TGTGCCAGTAGTATGGCGACAGTCGGTTTTCATTCACCCCTCCACTTT,CASSMATVGFHSPLHF
TRBV20-1,TRBJ1-6,13,once,TRBD1,TGCAGTGCCCATGGACAGGGTAATTCACCCCTCCACTTT,CSAHGQGNSPLHF
TRBV7-8,TRBJ2-1,16,-,TRBD1,TGTGCCAGCAGGTCCGAGCGGGACAGGGTCTACAATGAGCAGTTCTTC,CASRSERDRVYNEQFF
TRBV27,TRBJ1-2,13,-,-,TGTGCCAGCAGTTTGAACCCGGCGGTTGGCTACACCTTC,CASSLNPAVGYTF
TRBV30,TRBJ1-2,15,few,TRBD1,TGTGCCTGGGGCCGGGACAGGGCCCTTTATTATGGCTACACCTTC,CAWGRDRALYYGYTF
TRBV18,TRBJ2-3,14,-,-,TGTGCCAGCTCACCACCGATGAACACAGATACGCAGTATTTT,CASSPPMNTDTQYF
TRBV20-1,TRBJ2-5,14,-,-,TGCAGTGCTAGAGATATGAGGGGTAGGGAGACCCAGTACTTC,CSARDMRGRETQYF
TRBV20-1,TRBJ2-3,11,-,-,TGCAGTGCTACCACTTCGGATACGCAGTATTTT,CSATTSDTQYF
TRBV7-2,TRBJ2-3,13,few,-,TGTGCCAGCAGCTTAAATAGGGGAGATACGCAGTATTTT,CASSLNRGDTQYF
TRBV6-1,TRBJ1-3,14,-,-,TGTGCCAGCCTAAGAGACAGAATTACAAACACCATATATTTT,CASLRDRITNTIYF
TRBV20-1,TRBJ2-7,15,-,TRBD2,TGCAGTGCCAACCCTCGGACTAGCGGGGGTCACGAGCAGTACTTC,CSANPRTSGGHEQYF
TRBV6-1,TRBJ1-2,17,-,-,TGTGCCAGCAGTGTTAGGAGCCGGGGAGGGGCTAACTATGGCTACACCTTC,CASSVRSRGGANYGYTF
TRBV5-6,TRBJ1-5,14,-,TRBD1,TGTGCCAGCAGCTTGGGACAGGGTTATCAGCCCCAGCATTTT,CASSLGQGYQPQHF
TRBV7-9,TRBJ1-5,15,once,-,TGTGCCAGCAGCCCGGCGGACAGTAGCAATCAGCCCCAGCATTTT,CASSPADSSNQPQHF
TRBV10-3,TRBJ2-3,12,few,-,TGTGCCATCAGAAGTCCCGCGGATACGCAGTATTTT,CAIRSPADTQYF
TRBV11-2,TRBJ1-1,15,-,-,TGTGCCAGCAGCCTTAGCCCCAGGGCGGTCACTGAAGCTTTCTTT,CASSLSPRAVTEAFF
TRBV14,TRBJ1-1,16,-,-,TGTGCCAGCAGCCCGTGGGCCGTACGGCCCTATCCTGAAGCTTTCTTT,CASSPWAVRPYPEAFF
TRBV5-4,TRBJ2-1,16,-,-,TGTGCCAGCAGTTCCGGGCCGGCGGACACCTACAATGAGCAGTTCTTC,CASSSGPADTYNEQFF
TRBV6-1,TRBJ2-7,13,-,TRBD1,TGTGCCAGCAGGGGGACAGAGACCTACGAGCAGTACTTC,CASRGTETYEQYF
TRBV11-3,TRBJ1-2,15,-,-,TGTGCCAGCAGCTTAGATAGGGGGGCGAGCTATGGCTACACCTTC,CASSLDRGASYGYTF
TRBV20-1,TRBJ2-3,17,-,-,TGCAGTGCCCAACCCACCCTAGCTGATTTTCTCACAGATACGCAGTATTTT,CSAQPTLADFLTDTQYF